These 11 T cell receptor beta chains originate from one sample sequenced in a study of blood T cell repertoires in COVID-19. The protocol was immunoSEQ multiplex PCR, while the TCRdb copy is restricted to in-frame clones and leaves out a portion. In the table there are about 200,000 clones, approximately 87% of which are singletons. Material for sequencing was peripheral blood. The receptors come from a woman aged 70-85 years with acute or convalescent COVID-19.

V usage is TRBV4-2 and J usage is TRBJ2-1; TRBD1 agrees at 9 bases. This CDR3 contains 13 residues. CDR1 and CDR2 (germline): LGHNA, YNFKEQ. The V and J ends lost 0 bases and 15 bases, in that order; junction bases with no gene match: 6. The CDR3 DNA is TGTGCCAGCAGCCAAGAAGGCGGGACAGGGTGGTTCTTC. Protein product: CASSQEGGTGWFF.

V gene TRBV18 combines with J gene TRBJ1-3, with 9 bases identical to TRBD1. With V trimmed by 3 bases and J by 6 bases, 9 bases remained unmatched. The CDR3 covers 16 residues. Germline assignment: CDR1 KGHSH and CDR2 LQKENI. The CDR3 loop reads CASSPLWTGAENTIYF. CDR3 bases: TGTGCCAGCTCACCCCTTTGGACAGGGGCTGAAAACACCATATATTTT.

Of note for this clone: Other DNA sequences in this specimen translate into the identical CDR3. The DNA for the CDR3 is TGTGCCAGCAGTTACTCTCGCGGGAATGAGCAGTTCTTC. Protein: CASSYSRGNEQFF. The chain has TRBV6-2 or TRBV6-3 and TRBJ2-1, with D perhaps TRBD2 (5 bases). There are 13 residues in the CDR3. Trimming removed 0 bases at V and 7 bases at J, with 7 bases between. CDR1 is MNHEY and CDR2 is SVGEGT in the germline V gene.

The rearrangement uses TRBV9 and TRBJ1-2; D is ambiguous. Trimming removed 0 bases at V and 8 bases at J, with 20 bases between. Germline values: CDR1 SGDLS, CDR2 YYNGEE. CDR3 length: 16 amino acids. The DNA for the CDR3 is TGTGCCAGCAGCGTAGCTTCGCAGACGGGTTCGAGGGGCTACACCTTC. As protein: CASSVASQTGSRGYTF.

This rearrangement joins TRBV19 to TRBJ1-1, with 8 bases that match TRBD1. V lost 6 bases to trimming and J lost 0 bases; unmatched junction nucleotides: 6. The CDR3 covers 15 residues. The V gene's germline CDR1 is LNHDA and CDR2 SQIVND (reference sequence). The CDR3 here is CASRSTGVMNTEAFF. CDR3 in DNA: TGTGCCAGTAGATCGACAGGGGTCATGAACACTGAAGCTTTCTTT.

This clone was recorded only once. The chain is built from TRBV18 and TRBJ1-1; a possible D gene is TRBD1 (5 bases). With 6 bases removed from V and 10 bases from J, the gap between germline ends came to 18 bases. Germline V gene lookup returns CDR1 KGHSH and CDR2 LQKENI. The CDR3 has 13 residues. DNA for the CDR3: TGTGCCAGCTCGGCAGCTCAGGGAGGAACAGCTTTCTTT. Translation: CASSAAQGGTAFF. Full variable domain (remainder filled in from reference TRBV18 and TRBJ1-1): NAGVMQNPRHLVRRRGQEARLRCSPMKGHSHVYWYRQLPEEGLKFMVYLQKENIIDESGMPKERFSAEFPKEGPSILRIQQVVRGDSAAYFCASSAAQGGTAFFGQGTRLTVV.

This clone was seen a single time. The chain recombines TRBV24-1 with TRBJ2-7; D possibly corresponds to TRBD2 (6 bases). This CDR3 has 13 residues. V was pared by 5 bases and J by 4 bases, with 11 bases between. Germline values: CDR1 KGHDR, CDR2 SFDVKD. Written as DNA, the CDR3 is TGTGCCACCAGTGTCCAGGGAGGATACGAGCAGTACTTC. Protein sequence: CATSVQGGYEQYF.

This chain joins TRBV5-1 and TRBJ2-5; D may be TRBD2 (6 bases). Trimming took 5 bases from V and 5 from J, leaving 16 bases between them. The length of the CDR3 is 14 residues. The germline gives CDR1 SGHRS, CDR2 YFSETQ. CDR3 DNA sequence: TGCGCCAGCAGGGACGGCGGGGCGGGGGAGACCCAGTACTTC. It specifies CASRDGGAGETQYF.

The chain uses TRBV7-2 and TRBJ2-3, with 7 bases identical to TRBD1. V was clipped by 2 bases and J by 1 base; unmatched bases: 9. The V gene's germline CDR1 is SGHTA and CDR2 FQGNSA. The CDR3 is made up of 17 amino acids. This chain's CDR3 is CASSLPTGKVGTDTQYF. The CDR3 DNA is TGTGCCAGCAGCTTACCGACAGGGAAAGTGGGCACAGATACGCAGTATTTT.

The V gene is TRBV19, the J gene TRBJ2-3; 10 bases map to TRBD2. In germline, CDR1 is LNHDA, CDR2 SQIVND (reference sequence). This CDR3 has 16 residues. Trimming cost V 8 bases and J 0 bases; bases outside gene matches: 8. In DNA, the CDR3 is TGTGCCAGTCGACGGACTAGCGGTCCTAGCACAGATACGCAGTATTTT. Translating it yields CASRRTSGPSTDTQYF.

This clone occurred a few times. The chain employs TRBV4-2 and TRBJ1-2; D perhaps matches TRBD1 (6 bases). Trimming removed 1 base from V and 2 bases from J, with 14 bases in between. The length of the CDR3 is 16 residues. Germline loops: CDR1 LGHNA, CDR2 YNFKEQ. CDR3 DNA: TGTGCCAGCAGCCAAGGAGGAAGGGGGTCAAACTATGGCTACACCTTC. It specifies CASSQGGRGSNYGYTF.